This passage covers 9 T cell receptor beta chains from one sample sequenced in a study of blood T cell repertoires in COVID-19. The repertoire was sequenced with immunoSEQ multiplex PCR; TCRdb's copy has only in-frame clones and lacks some. The data show 120,000 or so clones, with roughly 85% seen just once and roughly 4.9% held by the top ten. What was sequenced was peripheral blood. These receptors were taken from a human donor in a cohort sampled during active COVID-19.

This chain connects TRBV27 to TRBJ2-7; 11 bases line up with TRBD1. The V and J ends lost 4 bases and 6 bases, in that order; junction bases with no gene match: 8. CDR3 length: 15 residues. From germline, CDR1 is MNHEY and CDR2 SMNVEV (reference sequence). The CDR3: CASSSRTDRGREQYF. The CDR3 DNA reads as TGTGCCAGCAGTTCACGAACGGACAGGGGGCGCGAGCAGTACTTC.

The gene calls are TRBV6-2 or TRBV6-3 and TRBJ1-2; maybe TRBD1 (6 bases). The CDR3 has 14 amino acids. V was cut by 6 bases and J by 3 bases, with 14 bases left in between. Per the germline V gene, CDR1 is MNHEY and CDR2 is SVGEGT. The CDR3 spells CASSLGQLYYGYTF. CDR3 coding DNA: TGTGCCAGCAGCCTCGGACAGCTATACTATGGCTACACCTTC.

The chain links TRBV7-9 to TRBJ1-2, with 7 bases that match TRBD1. The CDR3 runs to 15 residues. J gave up 5 bases and V 4 bases, and 10 bases lay outside the gene matches. Germline assignment: CDR1 SEHNR and CDR2 FQNEAQ (reference sequence). Written as DNA, the CDR3 is TGTGCCAGCAGCTCTAAGACAGGGTCTAGGTATGGCTACACCTTC. Protein: CASSSKTGSRYGYTF.

This rearrangement joins TRBV7-2 to TRBJ1-1; no reliable D call. Trimming shortened V by 6 bases and J by 0 bases, and 11 bases separated the two germline ends. The CDR3 is 14 amino acids. Germline V gene sequence: CDR1 SGHTA, CDR2 FQGNSA. The CDR3 region is CASSFGPMNTEAFF. The CDR3, as DNA: TGTGCCAGCAGTTTCGGTCCCATGAACACTGAAGCTTTCTTT.

The rearrangement joins TRBV5-4 to TRBJ2-1; 8 nucleotides line up with TRBD2. The ends lost 4 bases at V and 4 bases at J; junction bases unmatched: 7. Germline V gene lookup returns CDR1 SGHNT and CDR2 YYREEE (reference sequence). The CDR3 contains 15 residues. CDR3 in DNA: TGTGCCAGCAGCAAGGCGGGGGGCAGATACAATGAGCAGTTCTTC. It translates to CASSKAGGRYNEQFF.

A single count supports this clone. J is TRBJ1-2 and V is TRBV4-2; D may be TRBD1 (5 bases). Looked up from germline, CDR1 is LGHNA and CDR2 is YNFKEQ. Trimming stripped 1 base from V and 7 bases from J, with 13 bases between. The CDR3 sequence is 14 residues long. DNA for the CDR3: TGTGCCAGCAGCCAAGGACAGCAAAAGGGTGGCTACACCTTC. It yields the protein CASSQGQQKGGYTF.

The chain combines TRBV6-4 with TRBJ2-1; 7 bases are a match to TRBD1. CDR1 is MRHNA and CDR2 is SNTAGT in the germline V gene. There are 16 residues in the CDR3. V gave up 1 base and J gave up 6 bases; unmatched junction bases: 9. This CDR3 is CASSDFGTGAPNEQFF. DNA of the CDR3: TGTGCCAGCAGTGACTTTGGTACAGGGGCCCCCAATGAGCAGTTCTTC.

V is TRBV4-3 and J is TRBJ2-2; 7 bases are shared with TRBD2. The CDR3 runs 17 residues. Per germline, CDR1 LGHNA and CDR2 YSLEER. V shed 0 bases, J shed 4 bases, and the junction held 8 bases outside the gene matches. The CDR3 sequence is CASSQDPLAERTGELFF. CDR3 nucleotides: TGCGCCAGCAGCCAAGATCCCCTAGCGGAACGCACCGGGGAGCTGTTTTTT.

The chain combines TRBV3-1 (or the pseudogene TRBV3-2) with TRBJ1-1; no definite D call. The germline gives CDR1 LGHDT, CDR2 YNNKEL (reference sequence). Trimming cost V 4 bases and J 0 bases, with 6 bases left between them. The CDR3 is 13 residues long. This CDR3 is CASSPEMNTEAFF. DNA for the CDR3: TGTGCCAGCAGCCCCGAGATGAACACTGAAGCTTTCTTT.